The 8 T cell receptor beta chains given below trace back to one sample, sequenced in a study of blood T cells in healthy people across ages. A sample-barcoded 5' primer and a J-beta primer mix were used in a second PCR of roughly 7 to 11 cycles. Each CDR3 protein is one row after TCRdb ran MiXCR on the 5' RACE reads. The sample shows some 700,000 distinct CDR3 sequences, 22% of them seen only once. The sequencing sample was made of blood. The receptors come from a man between 65 and 85 years old in good health.

This clonotype turned up a few times. The chain combines TRBV21-1 with TRBJ2-1. TRBV21-1 is assigned pseudogene status. The CDR3 extends over 13 amino acids. The CDR3 here is CARTQAEYNEQFF. CDR3 in DNA: TGTGCCAGGACCCAAGCGGAATACAATGAGCAGTTCTTC.

There are a few counts of this clonotype. V gene TRBV5-1 combines with J gene TRBJ2-1; 9 bases agree with TRBD2. J gave up 8 bases and V 2 bases, and 8 bases lay outside the gene matches. The CDR3 consists of 15 residues. CDR1 is SGHRS, CDR2 YFSETQ, per germline. Here the CDR3 DNA reads TGCGCCAGCAGCTTTGGCGGGGGGGCCCTCTATGAGCAGTTCTTC. Translating it yields CASSFGGGALYEQFF.

J is TRBJ2-5 and V is TRBV7-2, with a possible D match to TRBD2 (5 bases). This CDR3 contains 13 residues. Trimming stripped 5 bases from V and 9 bases from J, with 16 bases between. Germline CDR1 SGHTA, CDR2 FQGNSA. CDR3 region: CASSPSAWEPQYF. CDR3 coding DNA: TGTGCCAGCAGCCCTAGTGCGTGGGAGCCCCAGTACTTC.

A remark on this clonotype: This likely comes from a read error, as the CDR3 has no conserved phenylalanine or tryptophan at its end. The genes are TRBV12-3 or TRBV12-4 and TRBJ2-3; D is possibly TRBD1 (6 bases). V was shortened by 6 bases and J by 1 base, with 8 bases between the two germline ends. The CDR3 contains 13 residues. CDR3 protein: CASRRQGTDTQYS. The CDR3, as DNA: TGTGCCAGCAGGAGACAGGGCACAGATACGCAGTATTCC.

For the CDR3, the DNA is TGTGCCATCAGGGATGGCTACACCTTC. Protein: CAIRDGYTF. The chain combines TRBV10-3 with TRBJ1-2; D is ambiguous. There are 9 residues in the CDR3. V lost 6 bases and J lost 6, with 2 bases in between. The germline gives CDR1 ENHRY, CDR2 SYGVKD.

This sequence joins TRBV20-1 and TRBJ2-1, with D tentatively TRBD2 (5 bases). V was pared by 1 base and J by 9 bases, with 7 bases between. The CDR3 totals 11 residues. Per the germline V gene, CDR1 is DFQATT and CDR2 is SNEGSKA (reference sequence). The CDR3 region has the DNA TGCAGTGCTAGAGCGAGGGTTGAGCAGTTCTTC. This sequence encodes CSARARVEQFF.

This clonotype was detected only a few times. This rearrangement joins TRBV24-1 to TRBJ2-1; no firm D call. V dropped 0 bases and J dropped 0 bases, with 8 bases sitting between them. Looked up from germline, CDR1 is KGHDR and CDR2 is SFDVKD. The CDR3 spans 16 residues. The CDR3 bases are TGTGCCACCAGTGATTTGTCCAAGAGCTCCTACAATGAGCAGTTCTTC. It encodes CATSDLSKSSYNEQFF.

This clonotype was seen only a few times. The genes are TRBV5-1 and TRBJ1-1; a possible D gene is TRBD1 (5 bases). V was trimmed by 3 bases and J by 0 bases, leaving 15 bases between them. There are 16 residues in the CDR3. Germline CDR1 SGHRS, CDR2 YFSETQ. The DNA of the CDR3 is TGCGCCAGCAGCTGGGCCCCACAGGCTGTGAACACTGAAGCTTTCTTT. Its translation is CASSWAPQAVNTEAFF.